This T cell receptor (beta chain) was sequenced during a study of identical twins. V shed 2 bases and J shed 1 base, with 8 bases lying between them. The length of the CDR3 is 14 residues. CDR1 and CDR2 (germline): MNHNS, SASEGT. TCRdb processed the 5' RACE reads anew with MiXCR; each CDR3 protein has one entry. The sample has 600,000 to 700,000 distinct CDR3 sequences; around 21% are singletons. This sample was shared with a second study, whose subject was T cells expressing NK-cell markers.

Sequenced: PBMCs. The V call is TRBV6-1, the J call TRBJ1-1; D is possibly TRBD1 (5 bases). This clonotype originated in a woman under 30 in good health. Here the CDR3 DNA reads TGTGCCAGCAGTGAAAATGGGGGGAACACTGAAGCTTTCTTT. It specifies CASSENGGNTEAFF.